This T cell receptor beta chain was captured by sequencing in a study of T cells expressing NK-cell markers (dated by TCRdb to 2019 to 2021). The study in broad terms: TCR beta-chain repertoires were profiled in sorted CD3+CD56+NKG2C+, CD3+CD56+NKG2C- and CD3+CD56-NKG2C+ T-cell subsets from about 8 donors. Seven of the eight sequenced donors were HCMV-seropositive and one was HCMV-seronegative. The study sequenced eight donors, all healthy volunteers chosen at random: three men and five women. The libraries were sequenced on Illumina HiSeq 2000/2500, MiSeq or NextSeq, producing 2 x 150 bp reads.

A commercial ELISA kit detecting HCMV-specific IgG in serum was used to determine HCMV serostatus. Ficoll density gradient centrifugation was used to isolate peripheral blood mononuclear cells from blood. Worth noting for this clonotype: Its antigen target is currently unknown.

The listed sequencing device is Illumina HiSeq 2000. 5'RACE template switching, by which a universal primer site and unique molecular identifiers were added, was used to make TCR beta cDNA libraries. cDNA synthesis was primed from the TCR beta constant segment and was followed by two successive PCR amplification steps. The study's processing was this. Reads were demultiplexed and grouped by UMI with MIGEC, and clonotypes were assembled and quantified with MiTCR. Only TCR cDNA sequences supported by at least two reads were kept to exclude erroneous sequences. The tcR package was used for downstream repertoire analysis, and clonotypes were matched across fractions by CDR3 nucleotide sequence plus V segment. VDJmatch was used to annotate antigen specificity against VDJdb, with one amino acid substitution allowed in CDR3. TCRdb reprocessed the reads into one record per CDR3 protein sequence, lacking DNA. TCRdb, not the original authors, processed these V and J calls. The table for this sample records under 200,000 distinct CDR3 sequences. The top ten hold under 20% of the sample.

Beyond this particular receptor, the publication reports: Those dominant clonotypes were again the most abundant among CD3+CD56-NKG2C+ cells in a few donors, at roughly 25-60.1%. In about 6 donors, the dominant CD3+CD56+NKG2C+ clonotypes were found to rank among the top 10 CD8+ clonotypes and to make up about 1.0-7.0% of CD8+ T cells. Whether the expanded NKG2C-expressing T cell clones were specific for HCMV antigens was left unclear.

The TCR sequence derives from a woman between 18 and 75 years old in good health. The sample comprised blood T cells: a sorted CD56 or NKG2C T cell subset, CD4+ or CD8+ T cells, or bulk PBMC T cells (not recorded which).

The CDR3 protein is CSAEPRGLYEQYF. The sequence is built from TRBV20-1 and TRBJ2-7; with no DNA, the TCRdb D assignment of TRBD1 cannot be verified. The CDR3 has 13 amino acids, counting the end cysteine and phenylalanine. This entry has no DNA. The germline V gene (reference sequence) supplies CDR1 DFQATT and CDR2 SNEGSKA.